The TCR beta chain under discussion was sequenced for a study of Ad26.COV2.S vaccination and SARS-CoV-2 variants. On the study more broadly: Ad26.COV2.S shots went into the muscle once or twice, 56 days apart. General study findings and limits: It is possible that the TCR breadth and depth analyses underestimated the total T cell responses.

Trimming took 6 bases from V and 6 from J, leaving 8 bases between them. The CDR3 length is 12 residues. The germline V gene encodes CDR1 MNHNY and CDR2 SVGAGI (reference sequence). This sample's treatment: around 19 received Ad26.COV2.S at low or high dose, single or two shots; 5 received placebo; per-sample allocation not given. The investigators took samples on day 63 after the first vaccine or placebo injection. Expression of Wuhan-strain SARS-CoV-2 spike came from the Ad26 vector that formed the vaccine. Method: immunoSEQ multiplex PCR; TCRdb's copy keeps in-frame clones and lacks some. The profile shows about 680,000 clones, approximately 88% of them singletons. On this clone itself: The antigen is not known.

The chain uses TRBV6-6 and TRBJ2-2; weak D call: TRBD2 (5 bases). The TCR sequence derives from a person between 18 and 59 years old who received the Ad26.COV2.S COVID-19 vaccine or a placebo. The sample consisted of peripheral blood, taken in a trial of Ad26.COV2.S vaccine versus placebo. CDR3 coding DNA: TGTGCCAGCAGAGAGGGCCCCGGGGAGCTGTTTTTT. It is translated as CASREGPGELFF.